A single sample gave rise to the 28 T cell receptor beta chains below, sequenced in a study of T cell changes during pregnancy in multiple sclerosis. Assay used: immunoSEQ multiplex PCR; TCRdb lists only in-frame clones, some missing. Among about 68,000 clones, roughly 89% were seen once, and the ten largest hold more than 0.75%. The starting material was peripheral blood, obtained in the second trimester of pregnancy. The receptors derive from a female donor with multiple sclerosis, enrolled in a pregnancy study.

V is TRBV10-2 and J is TRBJ1-1; unclear D gene. The V gene lost 6 bases and the J gene lost 3 bases, with 11 bases spanning the gap. Germline loops: CDR1 WSHSY, CDR2 SAAADI. This CDR3 has 13 residues. The CDR3 sequence: CASSLRPDTEAFF. CDR3 coding DNA: TGCGCCAGCAGCCTTCGCCCGGACACTGAAGCTTTCTTT.

The chain employs TRBV4-2 and TRBJ2-1, with 8 bases fitting TRBD2. CDR1 is LGHNA, CDR2 YNFKEQ, per germline. V was clipped by 2 bases and J by 1 base; unmatched bases: 10. The CDR3 has 18 amino acids. CDR3 sequence reads: CASSQFAGGVGSYNEQFF. CDR3 DNA sequence: TGTGCCAGCAGCCAATTTGCGGGGGGAGTCGGGTCCTACAATGAGCAGTTCTTC.

V gene TRBV16 combines with J gene TRBJ1-5; D remains unclear. Germline V gene sequence: CDR1 KGHSY, CDR2 FQNENV. This CDR3 region has 12 residues. The V and J ends lost 1 base and 6 bases respectively, with 4 bases between them. The CDR3 sequence is CASSQYGQPQHF. The CDR3 DNA reads as TGTGCCAGCAGCCAATACGGTCAGCCCCAGCATTTT.

This chain uses TRBV7-9 with TRBJ1-1, with D unclear. CDR3 size: 12 residues. Trimming took 7 bases from V and 0 from J, leaving 6 bases between them. CDR1 and CDR2 from the germline V gene are SEHNR and FQNEAQ (reference sequence). CDR3 sequence reads: CASTRLNTEAFF. DNA for the CDR3: TGTGCCAGCACCAGGCTGAACACTGAAGCTTTCTTT.

This chain links TRBV5-1 with TRBJ1-2; TRBD1 might be the D (5 bases). Germline V lookup: CDR1 SGHRS, CDR2 YFSETQ. Trimming left V 3 bases short and J 4 bases short, with 16 bases between. The CDR3 extends over 15 amino acids. Here the CDR3 DNA reads TGCGCCAGCAGCTACTCAGGGCCCCCCTTCTATGGCTACACCTTC. This encodes CASSYSGPPFYGYTF.

The chain uses TRBV6-5 and TRBJ2-3, with 10 nucleotides matching TRBD2. Germline V gene sequence: CDR1 MNHEY, CDR2 SVGAGI. The CDR3 sequence is 16 residues long. V dropped 2 bases and J dropped 2; count of bases not matched to a gene: 4. The CDR3 loop reads CASSYGLADNTDTQYF. The CDR3 nucleotides are TGTGCCAGCAGTTACGGACTAGCGGATAACACAGATACGCAGTATTTT.

This sequence joins TRBV18 and TRBJ1-2; no definite D call. The CDR3 has 14 amino acids. Germline values: CDR1 KGHSH, CDR2 LQKENI. The germline V and J ends were trimmed by 0 bases and 7 bases, with 12 bases remaining between them. The CDR3 DNA is TGTGCCAGCTCACCACCGGGCCGGTCTATTGGCTACACCTTC. Translation: CASSPPGRSIGYTF.

The chain couples TRBV2 to TRBJ1-5, with a weak D call TRBD1 (5 bases). Trimming cost V 7 bases and J 4 bases, with 14 bases left between them. The CDR3 spans 14 residues. Looked up from germline, CDR1 is SNHLY and CDR2 is FYNNEI. This CDR3 is CASNIGEGNQPQHF. CDR3 nucleotides: TGTGCCAGCAATATAGGGGAGGGGAATCAGCCCCAGCATTTT.

The chain uses TRBV4-2 and TRBJ1-1; perhaps TRBD1 as D (6 bases). Germline V lookup: CDR1 LGHNA, CDR2 YNFKEQ. Trimming took 3 bases from V and 3 from J, leaving 14 bases between them. This CDR3 contains 15 residues. DNA of the CDR3: TGTGCCAGCAGCCATAAGCAGGGGCGGGACACTGAAGCTTTCTTT. Its translation: CASSHKQGRDTEAFF.

In its sample, this clone was seen once. The germline gene is not matched at one end of the junction; a read error may be the cause. This specimen includes other DNA sequences encoding the same CDR3. J is TRBJ1-2 and V is TRBV4-1, with 8 nucleotides matching TRBD1. Germline CDR1 and CDR2: MGHRA and YSYEKL. The CDR3 extends over 16 amino acids. The chain's CDR3 is CASSQDPGRGLYGYTF. CDR3 sequence (DNA): TGTGCCAGCAGCCAAGATCCTGGCAGGGGGCTCTATGGCTACACCTTC.

This rearrangement joins TRBV5-6 to TRBJ1-2; D may be TRBD1 (5 bases). The germline V gene has CDR1 SGHDT and CDR2 YYEEEE. Between the trimmed V and J ends, which lost 8 bases and 7 bases, there was a span of 18 bases. This CDR3 has 13 amino acids. As DNA, the CDR3 is TGTGCCAGTACTTACGGGGGACGTGGTGGCTACACCTTC. Protein: CASTYGGRGGYTF.

The DNA for the CDR3 is TGTGCCAGCAGATTAACTTCGACAGTCTCCTACGAGCAGTACTTC. It is translated as CASRLTSTVSYEQYF. This chain connects TRBV6-6 to TRBJ2-7; possibly TRBD1 for D (5 bases). The CDR3 is 15 amino acids. Germline V gene data show CDR1 as MNHNY and CDR2 as SVGAGI (reference sequence). Between the trimmed V and J ends, which lost 6 bases and 0 bases, there was a span of 15 bases.

V gene TRBV5-6 combines with J gene TRBJ2-5, with 14 nucleotides matching TRBD2. The V gene's germline CDR1 is SGHDT and CDR2 YYEEEE. The CDR3 is made up of 16 amino acids. After removal of 0 bases from V and 5 bases from J, the junction contained 3 bases not matched to a gene. The CDR3 DNA follows: TGTGCCAGCAGCTTGGAGGGACTAGCGGGGGTTGAGACCCAGTACTTC. It encodes CASSLEGLAGVETQYF.

The gene calls are TRBV19 and TRBJ2-7; the match to TRBD1 covers 9 bases. Germline CDR1 and CDR2: LNHDA and SQIVND (reference sequence). This CDR3 is 15 amino acids long. V lost 1 base and J lost 5; bases outside the gene matches: 6. This CDR3 is CASSIGRDRVHEQYF. DNA of the CDR3: TGTGCCAGTAGTATAGGGCGGGACAGGGTCCACGAGCAGTACTTC.

The rearrangement links TRBV5-5 to TRBJ1-5, with D tentatively TRBD1 (5 bases). Germline V gene data show CDR1 as SGHKS and CDR2 as YYEKEE (reference sequence). The V end lost 2 bases, the J end lost 3 bases, and 12 bases lay between the germline ends. This CDR3 region has 15 residues. CDR3 nucleotides: TGTGCCAGCAGCTTACCGGGGGGGAACAATCAGCCCCAGCATTTT. Its translation is CASSLPGGNNQPQHF.

V usage is TRBV7-9 and J usage is TRBJ1-2, with D unclear. The V gene lost 3 bases and the J gene lost 5 bases, with 4 bases spanning the gap. The CDR3 covers 11 residues. Looked up from germline, CDR1 is SEHNR and CDR2 is FQNEAQ (reference sequence). Here the CDR3 DNA reads TGTGCCAGCAGCTTGTCATATGGCTACACCTTC. Its protein is CASSLSYGYTF.

The chain recombines TRBV9 with TRBJ1-3; perhaps TRBD1 as D (6 bases). The CDR3 runs to 16 residues. Trimming cost V 2 bases and J 3 bases, with 15 bases left between them. Germline assignment: CDR1 SGDLS and CDR2 YYNGEE. The CDR3 bases are TGTGCCAGCAGCGTTAGCGGGCAGGGGCTTGGAAACACCATATATTTT. Protein sequence: CASSVSGQGLGNTIYF.

The V gene is TRBV7-3, the J gene TRBJ1-1; 9 positions agree with TRBD1. Germline assignment: CDR1 SGHTA and CDR2 FQGTGA. CDR3 length: 13 residues. V gave up 2 bases and J gave up 11 bases; unmatched junction bases: 6. This CDR3 is CASSLDRGFGAFF. In DNA, the CDR3 is TGTGCCAGCAGCTTAGACAGGGGGTTCGGGGCTTTCTTT.

V is TRBV6-5 and J is TRBJ2-7; the D is unclear. V was pared by 4 bases and J by 4 bases, with 11 bases between. The CDR3 sequence is 13 residues long. Germline V gene data show CDR1 as MNHEY and CDR2 as SVGAGI. CDR3 bases: TGTGCCAGCAGTTTCAGGTGGGTGTACGAGCAGTACTTC. It encodes CASSFRWVYEQYF.

The chain links TRBV7-3 to TRBJ2-3; D is unclear. V was pared by 5 bases and J by 7 bases, with 7 bases between. Germline-derived CDR1 and CDR2 are SGHTA and FQGTGA. The CDR3 contains 11 residues. The CDR3 here is CASSQANTQYF. CDR3 bases: TGTGCCAGCAGCCAAGCAAATACGCAGTATTTT.

The chain couples TRBV5-6 to TRBJ1-4; no reliable D call. Germline V lookup: CDR1 SGHDT, CDR2 YYEEEE. The CDR3 spans 16 residues. The V and J ends lost 0 bases and 0 bases respectively, with 9 bases between them. This chain's CDR3 is CASSLGLSATNEKLFF. Here the CDR3 DNA reads TGTGCCAGCAGCTTGGGACTATCAGCAACTAATGAAAAACTGTTTTTT.

The V call is TRBV7-9, the J call TRBJ1-1; TRBD1 matches 8 bases. Trimming took 1 base from V and 5 from J; bases not matched to a gene: 3. There are 14 residues in the CDR3. CDR1 is SEHNR and CDR2 is FQNEAQ in the germline V gene (reference sequence). The CDR3 loop reads CASSLGTGFTEAFF. CDR3 in DNA: TGTGCCAGCAGCTTAGGGACAGGGTTTACTGAAGCTTTCTTT. Looking up the rest from reference TRBV7-9 and TRBJ1-1 gives the full variable domain: DTGVSQNPRHKITKRGQNVTFRCDPISEHNRLYWYRQTLGQGPEFLTYFQNEAQLEKSRLLSDRFSAERPKGSFSTLEIQRTEQGDSAMYLCASSLGTGFTEAFFGQGTRLTVV.

The chain couples TRBV19 to TRBJ2-7, with D perhaps TRBD1 (6 bases). Germline V lookup: CDR1 LNHDA, CDR2 SQIVND (reference sequence). The length of the CDR3 is 15 residues. V was cut by 3 bases and J by 3 bases, with 15 bases left in between. CDR3 coding DNA: TGTGCCAGTAGTATCACGACAGGACGAAGCTACGAGCAGTACTTC. Translating it yields CASSITTGRSYEQYF.

The chain links TRBV19 to TRBJ1-6, with no clear D. The germline CDR1 and CDR2 sequences are LNHDA and SQIVND (reference sequence). V was clipped by 7 bases and J by 0 bases, with 16 bases between them. The CDR3 extends over 17 amino acids. The CDR3: CASTSRGSSSYNSPLHF. The DNA of the CDR3 is TGTGCCAGTACCTCGCGTGGTTCGAGCTCCTATAATTCACCCCTCCACTTT. Together with reference TRBV19 and TRBJ1-6, the CDR3 gives the full variable domain: DGGITQSPKYLFRKEGQNVTLSCEQNLNHDAMYWYRQDPGQGLRLIYYSQIVNDFQKGDIAEGYSVSREKKESFPLTVTSAQKNPTAFYLCASTSRGSSSYNSPLHFGNGTRLTVT.

This clone was counted many times. V usage is TRBV7-9 and J usage is TRBJ1-2; D might be TRBD1 (6 bases). Trimming removed 1 base at V and 8 bases at J, with 8 bases between. CDR3 length equals 12 residues. Germline values: CDR1 SEHNR, CDR2 FQNEAQ (reference sequence). The CDR3 region is CASSLGTDGYTF. CDR3 DNA sequence: TGTGCCAGCAGCTTAGGGACAGACGGCTACACCTTC.

V usage is TRBV5-6 and J usage is TRBJ2-7; 8 positions match TRBD1. Trimming cost V 3 bases and J 1 base; bases outside gene matches: 3. Germline CDR1 is SGHDT and CDR2 is YYEEEE. The CDR3 is 14 residues long. The CDR3 region is CASSSGQGSYEQYF. CDR3 in DNA: TGTGCCAGCAGCTCAGGACAGGGTTCCTACGAGCAGTACTTC. Together with reference TRBV5-6 and TRBJ2-7, the CDR3 gives the full variable domain: DAGVTQSPTHLIKTRGQQVTLRCSPKSGHDTVSWYQQALGQGPQFIFQYYEEEERQRGNFPDRFSGHQFPNYSSELNVNALLLGDSALYLCASSSGQGSYEQYFGPGTRLTVT.

The chain links TRBV19 to TRBJ2-1, with 7 nucleotides matching TRBD2. The CDR3 consists of 16 residues. The V and J ends lost 0 bases and 5 bases, in that order; junction bases with no gene match: 7. Germline CDR1 reads LNHDA; CDR2 reads SQIVND (reference sequence). CDR3 DNA: TGTGCCAGTAGTATAGACGCAGCGGGGATCAACAATGAGCAGTTCTTC. It specifies CASSIDAAGINNEQFF.

This sequence joins TRBV7-3 and TRBJ2-3, with TRBD2 matching over 10 bases. CDR1 is SGHTA and CDR2 is FQGTGA in the germline V gene. V shed 5 bases and J 6 bases; nucleotides not matched to a gene: 5. The CDR3 loop spans 14 amino acids. The CDR3 DNA follows: TGTGCCAGCAGCCCCGGGACTAGCGCGGATACGCAGTATTTT. Its protein product is CASSPGTSADTQYF.